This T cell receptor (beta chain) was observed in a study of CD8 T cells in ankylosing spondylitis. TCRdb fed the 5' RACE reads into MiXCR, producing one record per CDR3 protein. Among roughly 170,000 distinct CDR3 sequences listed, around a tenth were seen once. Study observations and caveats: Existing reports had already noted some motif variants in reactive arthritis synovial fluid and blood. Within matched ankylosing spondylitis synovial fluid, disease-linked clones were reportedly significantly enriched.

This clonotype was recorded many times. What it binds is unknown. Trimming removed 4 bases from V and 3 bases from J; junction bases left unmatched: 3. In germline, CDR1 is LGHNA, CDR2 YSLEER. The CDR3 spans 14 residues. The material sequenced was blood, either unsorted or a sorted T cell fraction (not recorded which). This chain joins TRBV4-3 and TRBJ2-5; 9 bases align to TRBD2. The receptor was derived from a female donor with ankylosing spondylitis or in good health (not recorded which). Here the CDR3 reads CASSPWTSEETQYF. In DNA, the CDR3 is TGCGCCAGCAGCCCCTGGACTAGCGAAGAGACCCAGTACTTC.